The clone carrying this TCR beta chain has more than one count but fewer than ten. Its cognate antigen is unknown. The data originate from a study of vaccination effects on CD4 cells after COVID-19. Study-wide results and limits: The study found that only 1 of 255 vaccine-induced clones from healthy vaccinees cross-reacted with common cold coronaviruses. Marked clonal contraction of both clone types appeared late after vaccination.

V lost 4 bases, J lost 1 base, and 5 bases lay in between. The CDR3 consists of 12 residues. Germline V gene data show CDR1 as SGHRS and CDR2 as YFSETQ. Upon completion of about ten days in culture, CD4+ T cells were isolated. Participants got two doses of BNT162b2 or mRNA-1273 vaccine. Vaccine recipients lacked prior SARS-CoV-2 infection and had negative nucleocapsid antibodies. The authors exchanged half the medium for IL-2 medium on days 3 and 7. Sequencing used immunoSEQ multiplex PCR; TCRdb keeps in-frame clones, though not all of them. In the table there are about 66,000 clones, over 75% of which are singletons.

The clonotype comes from a human donor who received a COVID-19 vaccine. The chain combines TRBV5-1 with TRBJ1-1, with D unclear. Sequenced material: CD4+ T cells from PBMCs cultured without peptide, taken after COVID-19 vaccination. For the CDR3, the DNA is TGCGCCAGCAGCAACGGGAACACTGAAGCTTTCTTT. Its protein product is CASSNGNTEAFF.